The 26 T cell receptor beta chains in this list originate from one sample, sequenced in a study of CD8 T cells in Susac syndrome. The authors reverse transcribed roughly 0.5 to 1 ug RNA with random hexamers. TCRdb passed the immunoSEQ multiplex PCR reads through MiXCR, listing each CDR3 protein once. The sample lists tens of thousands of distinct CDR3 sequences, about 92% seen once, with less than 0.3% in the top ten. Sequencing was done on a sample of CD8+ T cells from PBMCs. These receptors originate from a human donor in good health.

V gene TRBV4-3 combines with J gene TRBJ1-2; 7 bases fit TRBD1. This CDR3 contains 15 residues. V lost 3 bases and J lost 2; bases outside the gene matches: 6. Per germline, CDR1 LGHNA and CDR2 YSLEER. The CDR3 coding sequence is TGCGCCAGCAGCCAGGATCCACAGGGGAACTATGGCTACACCTTC. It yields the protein CASSQDPQGNYGYTF.

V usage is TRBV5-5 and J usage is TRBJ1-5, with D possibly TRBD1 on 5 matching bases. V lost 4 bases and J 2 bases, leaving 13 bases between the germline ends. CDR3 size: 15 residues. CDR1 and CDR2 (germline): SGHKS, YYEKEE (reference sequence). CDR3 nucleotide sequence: TGTGCCAGCAGCCCTCTCGGGGGGGGCAATCAGCCCCAGCATTTT. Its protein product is CASSPLGGGNQPQHF.

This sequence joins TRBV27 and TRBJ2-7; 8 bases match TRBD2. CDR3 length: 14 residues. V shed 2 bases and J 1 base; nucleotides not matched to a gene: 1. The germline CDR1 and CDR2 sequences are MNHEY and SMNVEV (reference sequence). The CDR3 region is CASSLRGGSYEQYF. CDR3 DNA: TGTGCCAGCAGTTTACGGGGGGGTTCCTACGAGCAGTACTTC.

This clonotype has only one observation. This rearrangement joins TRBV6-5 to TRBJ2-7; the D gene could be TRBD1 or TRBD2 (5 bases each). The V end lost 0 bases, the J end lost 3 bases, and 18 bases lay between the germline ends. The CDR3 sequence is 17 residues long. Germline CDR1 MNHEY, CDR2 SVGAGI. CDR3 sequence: CASSYSRVGTDLYEQYF. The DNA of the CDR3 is TGTGCCAGCAGTTACTCGAGGGTGGGGACCGATCTCTACGAGCAGTACTTC.

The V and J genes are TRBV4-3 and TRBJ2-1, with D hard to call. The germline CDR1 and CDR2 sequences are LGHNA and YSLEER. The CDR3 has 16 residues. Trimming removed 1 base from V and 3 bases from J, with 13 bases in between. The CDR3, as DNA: TGCGCCAGCAGCCAAGCTCTTATAGGAGACTACAATGAGCAGTTCTTC. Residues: CASSQALIGDYNEQFF.

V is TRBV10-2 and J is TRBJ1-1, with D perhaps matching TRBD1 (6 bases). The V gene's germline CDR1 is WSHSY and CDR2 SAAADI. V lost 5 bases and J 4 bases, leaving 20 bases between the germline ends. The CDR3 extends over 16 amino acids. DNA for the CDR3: TGCGCCAGCAGTCGCAGACAAACAGGGTTGGGCACTGAAGCTTTCTTT. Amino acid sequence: CASSRRQTGLGTEAFF.

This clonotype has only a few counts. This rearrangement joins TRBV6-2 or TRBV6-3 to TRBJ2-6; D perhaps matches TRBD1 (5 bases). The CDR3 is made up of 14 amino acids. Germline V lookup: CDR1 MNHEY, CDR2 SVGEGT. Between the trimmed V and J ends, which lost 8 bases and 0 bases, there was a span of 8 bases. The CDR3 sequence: CASLGLSGANVLTF. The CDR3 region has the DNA TGTGCCAGCCTGGGGCTCTCTGGGGCCAACGTCCTGACTTTC.

Here the CDR3 DNA reads TGTGCCAGCAGTGGTCCGGGAGACAATTCACCCCTCCACTTT. Its protein is CASSGPGDNSPLHF. This chain connects TRBV6-1 to TRBJ1-6; D ambiguous. The CDR3 is 14 amino acids. Trimming took off 4 bases at V and 7 bases at J, with 11 bases between the two ends. The germline V gene has CDR1 MNHNS and CDR2 SASEGT.

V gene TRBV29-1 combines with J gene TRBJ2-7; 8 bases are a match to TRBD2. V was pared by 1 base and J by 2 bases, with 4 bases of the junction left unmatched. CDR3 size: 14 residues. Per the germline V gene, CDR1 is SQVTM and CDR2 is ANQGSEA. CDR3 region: CSVEGSGAPYEQYF. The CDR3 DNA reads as TGCAGCGTTGAAGGTAGCGGGGCACCCTACGAGCAGTACTTC.

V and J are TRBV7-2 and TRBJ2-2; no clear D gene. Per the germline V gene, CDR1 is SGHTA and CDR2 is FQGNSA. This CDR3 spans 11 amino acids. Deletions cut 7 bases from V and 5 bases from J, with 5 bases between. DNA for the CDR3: TGTGCCAGCACCCTAACCGGGGAGCTGTTTTTT. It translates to CASTLTGELFF. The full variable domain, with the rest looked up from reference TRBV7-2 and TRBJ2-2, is GAGVSQSPSNKVTEKGKDVELRCDPISGHTALYWYRQSLGQGLEFLIYFQGNSAPDKSGLPSDRFSAERTGGSVSTLTIQRTQQEDSAVYLCASTLTGELFFGEGSRLTVL.

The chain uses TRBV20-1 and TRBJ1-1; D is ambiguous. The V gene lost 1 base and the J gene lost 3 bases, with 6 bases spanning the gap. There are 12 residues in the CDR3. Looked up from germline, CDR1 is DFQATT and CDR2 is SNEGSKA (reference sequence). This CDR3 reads CSARVRYTEAFF. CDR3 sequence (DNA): TGCAGTGCTAGAGTAAGATACACTGAAGCTTTCTTT.

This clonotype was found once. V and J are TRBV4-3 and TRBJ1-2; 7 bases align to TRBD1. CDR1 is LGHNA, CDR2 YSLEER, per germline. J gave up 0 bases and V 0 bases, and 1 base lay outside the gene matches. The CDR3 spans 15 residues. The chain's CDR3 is CASSQDDRANYGYTF. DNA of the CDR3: TGCGCCAGCAGCCAAGATGACAGGGCTAACTATGGCTACACCTTC.

CDR3 bases: TGCGCCAGCAGCCCCCGTCTGGGTAAAATATACAATGAGCAGTTCTTC. The encoded protein is CASSPRLGKIYNEQFF. This rearrangement joins TRBV4-3 to TRBJ2-1; D remains unclear. The CDR3 length is 16 residues. V was shortened by 4 bases and J by 4 bases, with 17 bases between the two germline ends. Per the germline V gene, CDR1 is LGHNA and CDR2 is YSLEER.

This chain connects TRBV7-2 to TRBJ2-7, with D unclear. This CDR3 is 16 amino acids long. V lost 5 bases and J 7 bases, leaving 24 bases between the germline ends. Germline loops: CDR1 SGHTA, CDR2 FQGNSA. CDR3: CASSPRPSRASGEQYF. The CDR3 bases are TGTGCCAGCAGCCCCCGACCAAGTCGGGCTTCTGGGGAGCAGTACTTC.

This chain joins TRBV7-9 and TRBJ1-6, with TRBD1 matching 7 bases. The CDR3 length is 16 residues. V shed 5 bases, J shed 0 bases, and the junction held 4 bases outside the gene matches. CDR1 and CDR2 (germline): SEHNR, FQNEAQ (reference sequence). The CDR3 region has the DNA TGTGCCAGCAGCCCGGACAGGTTCTCCTATAATTCACCCCTCCACTTT. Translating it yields CASSPDRFSYNSPLHF.

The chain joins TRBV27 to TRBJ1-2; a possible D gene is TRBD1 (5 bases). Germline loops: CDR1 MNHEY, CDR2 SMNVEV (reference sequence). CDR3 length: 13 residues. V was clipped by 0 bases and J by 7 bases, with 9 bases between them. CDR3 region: CASSLSAGSGYTF. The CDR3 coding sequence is TGTGCCAGCAGTTTATCGGCAGGGTCTGGCTACACCTTC.

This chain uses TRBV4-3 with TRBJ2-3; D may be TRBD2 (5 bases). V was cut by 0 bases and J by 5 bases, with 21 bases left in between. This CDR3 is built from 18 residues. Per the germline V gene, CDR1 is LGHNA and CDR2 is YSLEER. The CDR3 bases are TGCGCCAGCAGCCAAGATACGCTCGAGCGGAGTGCCCTAGATACGCAGTATTTT. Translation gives CASSQDTLERSALDTQYF.

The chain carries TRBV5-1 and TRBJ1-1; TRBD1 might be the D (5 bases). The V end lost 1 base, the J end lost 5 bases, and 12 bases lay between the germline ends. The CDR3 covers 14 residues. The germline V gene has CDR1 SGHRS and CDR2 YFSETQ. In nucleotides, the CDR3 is TGCGCCAGCAGCTTGACGGGGGTCCGGACTGAAGCTTTCTTT. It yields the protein CASSLTGVRTEAFF.

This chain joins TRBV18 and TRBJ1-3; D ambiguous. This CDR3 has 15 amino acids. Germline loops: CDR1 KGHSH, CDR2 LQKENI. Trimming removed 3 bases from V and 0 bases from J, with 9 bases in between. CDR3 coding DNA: TGTGCCAGCTCACCCGCCAGGTCCTCTGGAAACACCATATATTTT. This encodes CASSPARSSGNTIYF.

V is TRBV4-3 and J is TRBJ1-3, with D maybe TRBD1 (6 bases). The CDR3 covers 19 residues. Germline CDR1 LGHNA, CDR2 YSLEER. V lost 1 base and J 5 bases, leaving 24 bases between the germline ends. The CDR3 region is CASSQVYPLGGGDRNTIYF. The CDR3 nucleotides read TGCGCCAGCAGCCAAGTCTACCCTCTAGGCGGGGGCGATAGAAACACCATATATTTT.

The CDR3 DNA sequence: TGCAGTGCTAGTCCAGACGAGAACACCGGGGAGCTGTTTTTT. Amino acid sequence: CSASPDENTGELFF. The chain joins TRBV20-1 to TRBJ2-2; D call uncertain. V lost 3 bases and J 1 base, leaving 9 bases between the germline ends. CDR1 is DFQATT, CDR2 SNEGSKA, per germline (reference sequence). The CDR3 sequence is 14 residues long.

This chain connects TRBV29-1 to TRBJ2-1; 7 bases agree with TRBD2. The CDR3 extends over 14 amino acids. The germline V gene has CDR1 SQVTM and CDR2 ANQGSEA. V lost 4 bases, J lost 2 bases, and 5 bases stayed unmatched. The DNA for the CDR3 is TGCAGCGTTGTGGCGGGGGTGGCCTACAATGAGCAGTTCTTC. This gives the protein CSVVAGVAYNEQFF.

CDR3 amino acids: CSALGAPGELFF. DNA of the CDR3: TGCAGCGCCCTCGGGGCGCCCGGGGAGCTGTTTTTT. J is TRBJ2-2 and V is TRBV29-1, with D perhaps TRBD1 or TRBD2 (5 bases each). The CDR3 is 12 residues long. The germline gives CDR1 SQVTM, CDR2 ANQGSEA. Trimming stripped 7 bases from V and 6 bases from J, with 12 bases between.

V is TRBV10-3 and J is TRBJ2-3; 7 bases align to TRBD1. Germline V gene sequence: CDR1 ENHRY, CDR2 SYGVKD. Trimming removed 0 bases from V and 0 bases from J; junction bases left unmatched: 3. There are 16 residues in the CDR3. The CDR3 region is CAISESRGQSTDTQYF. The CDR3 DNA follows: TGTGCCATCAGTGAGTCTAGGGGACAGAGCACAGATACGCAGTATTTT.

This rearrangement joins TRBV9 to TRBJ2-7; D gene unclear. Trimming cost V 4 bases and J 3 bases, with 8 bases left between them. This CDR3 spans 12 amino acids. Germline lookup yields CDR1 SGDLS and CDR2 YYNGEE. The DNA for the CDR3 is TGTGCCAGCAGCACGACGGACTACGAGCAGTACTTC. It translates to CASSTTDYEQYF. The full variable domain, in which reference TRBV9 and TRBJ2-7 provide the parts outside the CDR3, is DSGVTQTPKHLITATGQRVTLRCSPRSGDLSVYWYQQSLDQGLQFLIQYYNGEERAKGNILERFSAQQFPDLHSELNLSSLELGDSALYFCASSTTDYEQYFGPGTRLTVT.

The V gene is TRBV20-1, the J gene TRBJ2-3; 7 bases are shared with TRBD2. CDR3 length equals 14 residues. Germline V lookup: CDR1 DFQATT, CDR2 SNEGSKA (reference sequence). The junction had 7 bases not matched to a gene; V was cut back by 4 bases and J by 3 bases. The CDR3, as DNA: TGCAGTGCTATTAGCGGGCGGAGAACAGATACGCAGTATTTT. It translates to CSAISGRRTDTQYF.